Listed below are T cell receptor beta chains from one sample, sequenced in a study of blood T cell repertoires in COVID-19. The assay was immunoSEQ multiplex PCR, and TCRdb's table has in-frame clones only and misses some. Counted here are about 73,000 clones, 80% to 90% occurring once; the ten biggest clones make up about 9.1%. The sequencing input was peripheral blood. These receptors originate from an elderly man with acute or convalescent COVID-19. The CDR3 runs from the conserved cysteine through the conserved F or W. D genes are given only for firm matches. Clone sizes are given selectively: once, few, many, or a class where the clone is expanded.

TRBV25-1	15	.	TRBJ1-2	TRBD1	TGTGCCAGCAGTGACTCGGGACAGCAATCAAGAGGCTACACCTTC	CASSDSGQQSRGYTF
TRBV24-1	16	.	TRBJ2-3	.	TGTGCCACCAGTGACCCCCCTTCAACAGGGACAGATACGCAGTATTTT	CATSDPPSTGTDTQYF
TRBV9	14	once	TRBJ2-3	.	TGTGCCAGCAGCCGTCCGGGGAGCACAGATACGCAGTATTTT	CASSRPGSTDTQYF
TRBV19	17	.	TRBJ1-2	TRBD1	TGTGCCAGTAGTAAAACCCCCCAGGAGGGGGCCTACTATGGCTACACCTTC	CASSKTPQEGAYYGYTF
TRBV3-1/TRBV3-2	14	.	TRBJ1-6	.	TGTGCCAGCAGCCAAGCAGGGGTAGGTTCACCCCTCCACTTT	CASSQAGVGSPLHF
TRBV5-4	15	.	TRBJ2-5	TRBD2	TGTGCCAGCAGCTTGACCAGGGACGGGGGGGAGACCCAGTACTTC	CASSLTRDGGETQYF
TRBV3-1/TRBV3-2	14	.	TRBJ2-5	TRBD1	TGTGCCAGCAGCCAGTCGACAGGGGGTGAGACCCAGTACTTC	CASSQSTGGETQYF
TRBV19	12	once	TRBJ1-4	.	TGTGCCACTACGGAGTACGGTGAAAAACTGTTTTTT	CATTEYGEKLFF
TRBV5-4	18	.	TRBJ1-4	TRBD1	TGTGCCAGCAGCCCAGGTGGGACAGGGACTGCAACTAATGAAAAACTGTTTTTT	CASSPGGTGTATNEKLFF
TRBV2	15	.	TRBJ2-3	TRBD2	TGTGCCAGCAGCCCCCGGACTAGCGGCACAGATACGCAGTATTTT	CASSPRTSGTDTQYF
TRBV19	14	few	TRBJ1-2	TRBD1	TGTGCCAGTAGTATCACCGGACAGGGCGGCGGCTACACCTTC	CASSITGQGGGYTF
TRBV5-1	14	few	TRBJ1-1	TRBD1	TGCGCCAGCAGCTCGGGACAGGGGAACACTGAAGCTTTCTTT	CASSSGQGNTEAFF
TRBV5-1	15	.	TRBJ2-7	TRBD1	TGCGCCAGCAGGAGGGACAGGGGGCAATCCTACGAGCAGTACTTC	CASRRDRGQSYEQYF
TRBV5-1	16	.	TRBJ2-5	TRBD2	TGCGCCAGCAGCACGAACCTAGCGGGTAACCAAGAGACCCAGTACTTC	CASSTNLAGNQETQYF
TRBV5-6	16	.	TRBJ2-7	TRBD2	TGTGCCAGCAGCGAGCGACTAGCGGGGGGGCCCTACGAGCAGTACTTC	CASSERLAGGPYEQYF
TRBV7-9	17	.	TRBJ1-4	TRBD1	TGTGCCAGCAGCTTAGGGTCGCAGGGGGCGGCTAATGAAAAACTGTTTTTT	CASSLGSQGAANEKLFF
TRBV19	15	.	TRBJ2-1	.	TGTGCCAGTAGTATAGGGCTAGCGCAATACAATGAGCAGTTCTTC	CASSIGLAQYNEQFF
TRBV5-1	17	.	TRBJ1-2	TRBD1	TGCGCCAGCAGCTTGGTTCCCTATGGGACAGGGTTCTATGGCTACACCTTC	CASSLVPYGTGFYGYTF
TRBV5-1	15	.	TRBJ1-1	.	TGCGCCAGCTTGGGAGGTACGGGGGGAGAGACTGAAGCTTTCTTT	CASLGGTGGETEAFF
TRBV5-1	14	.	TRBJ1-6	TRBD1	TGCGCCAGCAGCTTGCAGGGGGAAAGGTCACCCCTCCACTTT	CASSLQGERSPLHF
TRBV7-2	13	.	TRBJ1-1	.	TGTGCCAGCAGCCTTTCCCGAGGAACTGAAGCTTTCTTT	CASSLSRGTEAFF
TRBV19	15	.	TRBJ1-2	.	TGTGCCAGTAGTCCTCGAGGAGGGCTCAACTATGGCTACACCTTC	CASSPRGGLNYGYTF